In its sample, the clone carrying this T cell receptor beta chain was seen many times. The data are from a study of Graves' ophthalmopathy and Graves' hyperthyroidism. The authors amplified TCR beta CDR3 regions from RNA transcripts. In the first round, RT-PCR was carried out with HTBI primers, and a multiplex PCR formed the second round. In TCRdb, the multiplex PCR reads were re-called with MiXCR into one record per CDR3 protein. The data contain about 1.2 million distinct CDR3 sequences, about 38% of them singletons. Sequencing was done on a sample of peripheral blood or thyroid tissue (not recorded which). The sequence was collected from an adult man with Graves' hyperthyroidism.

CDR3 in amino acids: CARAGGPGETQYF. In nucleotides, the CDR3 is TGTGCCAGAGCGGGGGGGCCGGGAGAGACCCAGTACTTC. The rearrangement joins TRBV2 to TRBJ2-5, with 10 bases matching TRBD2. The CDR3 spans 13 residues. Trimming removed 9 bases from V and 4 bases from J; junction bases left unmatched: 5. The germline V gene has CDR1 SNHLY and CDR2 FYNNEI.